The 10 T cell receptor beta chains given below trace back to one sample, sequenced in a study of shared clonotypes between healthy human individuals. Libraries were prepared by immunoSEQ multiplex PCR; TCRdb keeps only in-frame clonotypes and omits some of them. Of roughly 590,000 clones in the sample, just under 97% were seen once. Terminally differentiated effector memory CD45RA+ cells were left out of the naive CD8 fraction, which was CD45RO-negative and positively selected for CCR7. Input material: naive CD8+ T cells sorted from blood. These receptors were obtained from a woman aged 25-40 years in good health.

This CDR3 reads CASSFPGLAGVGAITDTQYF. The CDR3 nucleotides are TGCGCCAGCAGCTTCCCGGGACTAGCGGGAGTAGGGGCCATCACAGATACGCAGTATTTT. This sequence joins TRBV5-1 and TRBJ2-3; TRBD2 matches at 14 bases. This CDR3 has 20 residues. The V and J ends lost 2 bases and 2 bases, in that order; junction bases with no gene match: 13. From germline, CDR1 is SGHRS and CDR2 YFSETQ.

The J gene is TRBJ2-7, the V gene TRBV11-2, with 9 positions matching TRBD2. V shed 5 bases, J shed 4 bases, and the junction held 12 bases outside the gene matches. CDR1 is SGHAT and CDR2 is FQNNGV in the germline V gene. The CDR3 sequence is 16 residues long. CDR3 protein: CASSLLWPSGKYEQYF. CDR3 in DNA: TGTGCCAGCAGCCTGCTATGGCCTAGCGGGAAGTACGAGCAGTACTTC.

The rearrangement joins TRBV7-7 to TRBJ2-5; D may be TRBD2 (5 bases). The V gene lost 5 bases and the J gene lost 5 bases, with 12 bases spanning the gap. Germline assignment: CDR1 SSHAT and CDR2 FNYEAQ (reference sequence). The CDR3 extends over 13 amino acids. DNA for the CDR3: TGTGCCAGCAGCCCTAGCCTGGGGGAGACCCAGTACTTC. It translates to CASSPSLGETQYF.

V and J are TRBV7-6 and TRBJ2-2; TRBD1 matches 8 bases. Germline CDR1 SGHVS, CDR2 FNYEAQ. The CDR3 is made up of 18 amino acids. V lost 5 bases and J lost 0; bases outside the gene matches: 11. CDR3 protein: CASSLEIPGQANTGELFF. The DNA for the CDR3 is TGTGCCAGCAGCCTAGAAATCCCGGGACAGGCGAACACCGGGGAGCTGTTTTTT.

The chain couples TRBV7-9 to TRBJ1-2; tentative D call: TRBD1 (5 bases). V was pared by 5 bases and J by 6 bases, with 10 bases between. Germline V gene sequence: CDR1 SEHNR, CDR2 FQNEAQ (reference sequence). There are 12 residues in the CDR3. This CDR3 reads CASSVWGDGYTF. Here the CDR3 DNA reads TGTGCCAGCAGCGTTTGGGGGGATGGCTACACCTTC.

The rearrangement links TRBV28 to TRBJ2-1, with a weak D call TRBD2 (6 bases). Germline V CDR1 and CDR2: MDHEN, SYDVKM. With 8 bases removed from V and 0 bases from J, the gap between germline ends came to 20 bases. CDR3 size: 17 residues. The CDR3 spells CASLRGWETSSYNEQFF. The CDR3 nucleotides read TGTGCCAGCCTAAGAGGGTGGGAGACTAGCTCCTACAATGAGCAGTTCTTC.

The rearrangement links TRBV27 to TRBJ1-2, with a weak D call TRBD1 (5 bases). The V and J ends lost 7 bases and 4 bases respectively, with 13 bases between them. Per germline, CDR1 MNHEY and CDR2 SMNVEV (reference sequence). This CDR3 has 13 amino acids. CDR3 bases: TGTGCCAGCAAGGCAGGGACGGGCTATGGCTACACCTTC. Translating it yields CASKAGTGYGYTF.

The chain uses TRBV30 and TRBJ1-1, with 8 bases lining up with TRBD1. V was pared by 1 base and J by 3 bases, with 10 bases of the junction left unmatched. CDR3 size: 16 residues. Germline V gives CDR1 GTSNPN, CDR2 SVGIG (reference sequence). DNA for the CDR3: TGTGCCTGGAGTGACAGGGGGGTTAGACTGGACACTGAAGCTTTCTTT. Protein sequence: CAWSDRGVRLDTEAFF.

The V gene is TRBV28, the J gene TRBJ2-6, with TRBD1 matching 10 bases. The germline gives CDR1 MDHEN, CDR2 SYDVKM. The CDR3 contains 14 residues. After removal of 10 bases from V and 4 bases from J, the junction contained 4 bases not matched to a gene. The CDR3 DNA reads TGTGCCACGGGACAGGGGAGCGGGGCCAACGTCCTGACTTTC. Its translation is CATGQGSGANVLTF. Using reference TRBV28 and TRBJ2-6 for the parts outside the CDR3, the full variable domain is DVKVTQSSRYLVKRTGEKVFLECVQDMDHENMFWYRQDPGLGLRLIYFSYDVKMKEKGDIPEGYSVSREKKERFSLILESASTNQTSMYLCATGQGSGANVLTFGAGSRLTVL.

The chain links TRBV13 to TRBJ2-7; 8 bases are shared with TRBD2. Germline CDR1 PRHDT, CDR2 FYEKMQ (reference sequence). Trimming took 6 bases from V and 4 from J; bases not matched to a gene: 11. CDR3 length: 15 residues. CDR3 in amino acids: CASSPYGAGAYEQYF. The CDR3 region has the DNA TGTGCCAGCAGTCCTTATGGAGCGGGAGCTTACGAGCAGTACTTC.